This TCR beta chain was captured in a study of blood T cell repertoires in COVID-19. This clone was recorded a few times. Using immunoSEQ multiplex PCR, the repertoire was profiled, and TCRdb retains in-frame clones only, with some absent. The top ten hold less than 20% of the sample, which has approximately 170,000 clones, around 82% seen once. Germline V lookup: CDR1 SQVTM, CDR2 ANQGSEA. V lost 7 bases and J lost 5; bases outside the gene matches: 7. The CDR3 runs to 12 residues. The specimen sequenced was peripheral blood. This chain uses TRBV29-1 with TRBJ1-1; 7 nucleotides line up with TRBD1. The origin of this receptor is a woman aged 70 to 79 who had recovered from COVID-19. CDR3 sequence (DNA): TGCAGCGCCGTGACAGGGCCGACTGAAGCTTTCTTT. Encoded protein: CSAVTGPTEAFF.